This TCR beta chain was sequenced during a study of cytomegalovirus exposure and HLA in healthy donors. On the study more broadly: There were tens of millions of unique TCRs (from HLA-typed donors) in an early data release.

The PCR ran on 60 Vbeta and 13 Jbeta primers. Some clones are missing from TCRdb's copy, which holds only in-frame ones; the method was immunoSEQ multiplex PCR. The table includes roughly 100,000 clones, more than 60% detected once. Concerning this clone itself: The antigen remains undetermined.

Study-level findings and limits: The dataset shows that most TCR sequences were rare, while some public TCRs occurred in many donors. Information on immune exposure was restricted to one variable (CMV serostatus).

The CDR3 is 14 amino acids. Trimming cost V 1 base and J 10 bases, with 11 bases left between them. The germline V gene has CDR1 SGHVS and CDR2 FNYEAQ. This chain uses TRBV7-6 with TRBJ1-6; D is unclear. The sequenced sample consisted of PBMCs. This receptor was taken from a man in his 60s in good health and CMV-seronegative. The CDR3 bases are TGTGCCAGCAGCTTAGGGGCAGGTCAATCACCCCTCCACTTT. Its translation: CASSLGAGQSPLHF.